The 25 T cell receptor beta chains below come from one sample, sequenced in a study of blood T cell repertoires in COVID-19. Repertoires were generated with immunoSEQ multiplex PCR, while TCRdb's copy carries only in-frame clones and drops some. The sample includes about 86,000 clones, roughly 88% of them seen just once. Sequenced material: peripheral blood. The source of these receptors is a woman of 80 years or more with active or convalescent COVID-19.

In its sample, this clone was seen a few times. The V call is TRBV10-3, the J call TRBJ1-6, with TRBD1 identical over 7 bases. The J segment lost 7 bases and the V segment lost 2 bases, leaving 5 bases of the junction unmatched. Germline CDR1 is ENHRY and CDR2 is SYGVKD. The CDR3 consists of 15 residues. The CDR3 region has the DNA TGTGCCATCAGTGAGGGGGGACAGAGAAATTCACCCCTCCACTTT. This codes for CAISEGGQRNSPLHF.

The chain carries TRBV19 and TRBJ1-5; the D is unclear. The CDR3 spans 12 residues. Per the germline V gene, CDR1 is LNHDA and CDR2 is SQIVND (reference sequence). V was shortened by 2 bases and J by 11 bases, with 10 bases between the two germline ends. The CDR3 DNA is TGTGCCAGTAGTATAAGAGGCGAGGCCCAGCATTTT. Its translation: CASSIRGEAQHF.

J is TRBJ1-5 and V is TRBV28; D is undetermined. Germline V gene lookup returns CDR1 MDHEN and CDR2 SYDVKM. Trimming left V 2 bases short and J 8 bases short, with 13 bases between. The CDR3 sequence is 14 residues long. Here the CDR3 DNA reads TGTGCCAGCAGTTTAGAAGATAGAACGAAGCCCCAGCATTTT. Residues: CASSLEDRTKPQHF. Together with reference TRBV28 and TRBJ1-5, the CDR3 gives the full variable domain: DVKVTQSSRYLVKRTGEKVFLECVQDMDHENMFWYRQDPGLGLRLIYFSYDVKMKEKGDIPEGYSVSREKKERFSLILESASTNQTSMYLCASSLEDRTKPQHFGDGTRLSIL.

The chain has TRBV7-2 and TRBJ2-1, with D hard to call. Trimming took off 1 base at V and 10 bases at J, with 8 bases between the two ends. The CDR3 runs to 12 residues. Germline loops: CDR1 SGHTA, CDR2 FQGNSA. The CDR3: CASSLGPREQFF. The CDR3 region has the DNA TGTGCCAGCAGCTTAGGGCCTCGCGAGCAGTTCTTC.

The rearrangement joins TRBV10-3 to TRBJ1-2; 8 bases align to TRBD1. CDR1 is ENHRY, CDR2 SYGVKD, per germline. The V and J ends lost 6 bases and 4 bases, in that order; junction bases with no gene match: 13. This CDR3 comprises 16 residues. The CDR3 sequence is CAISLISTGGGYGYTF. The CDR3 DNA sequence: TGTGCCATCAGCCTCATTAGCACAGGGGGTGGCTATGGCTACACCTTC.

This clone showed up just once. The J gene is TRBJ2-7, the V gene TRBV3-1 (or the pseudogene TRBV3-2); 9 bases line up with TRBD2. This CDR3 comprises 17 residues. From germline, CDR1 is LGHDT and CDR2 YNNKEL (reference sequence). Trimming took 3 bases from V and 7 from J; bases not matched to a gene: 16. For the CDR3, the DNA is TGTGCCAGCAGCCAGAGGAGGTTGCGGGGGGGACATTGGGAGCAGTACTTC. Protein sequence: CASSQRRLRGGHWEQYF.

This chain joins TRBV5-1 and TRBJ1-2; D unclear. With 2 bases removed from V and 0 bases from J, the gap between germline ends came to 5 bases. In germline, CDR1 is SGHRS, CDR2 YFSETQ. This CDR3 is 13 amino acids long. The CDR3 DNA follows: TGCGCCAGCAGCTTTGGAGCTAACTATGGCTACACCTTC. Protein sequence: CASSFGANYGYTF.

The rearrangement uses TRBV15 and TRBJ2-1; 7 nucleotides line up with TRBD1. This CDR3 has 15 residues. V shed 4 bases and J 3 bases; nucleotides not matched to a gene: 6. Germline CDR1 is LNHNV and CDR2 is YYDKDF (reference sequence). CDR3 DNA: TGTGCCACCAGCACCCGACAGGGCGGCTACAATGAGCAGTTCTTC. Its protein product is CATSTRQGGYNEQFF.

This clone was observed a single time. V is TRBV5-1 and J is TRBJ2-7, with D possibly being TRBD1 (6 bases). V was trimmed by 1 base and J by 4 bases, leaving 9 bases between them. Germline V gene data show CDR1 as SGHRS and CDR2 as YFSETQ. The CDR3 length is 13 residues. CDR3 loop: CASSLLQGYEQYF. The CDR3 DNA sequence: TGCGCCAGCAGCTTGTTACAGGGTTACGAGCAGTACTTC. The full variable domain, with the rest looked up from reference TRBV5-1 and TRBJ2-7, is KAGVTQTPRYLIKTRGQQVTLSCSPISGHRSVSWYQQTPGQGLQFLFEYFSETQRNKGNFPGRFSGRQFSNSRSEMNVSTLELGDSALYLCASSLLQGYEQYFGPGTRLTVT.

The chain is built from TRBV15 and TRBJ1-1; TRBD1 is a possible D gene (5 bases). V gave up 5 bases and J gave up 4 bases, with 20 bases separating them. Looked up from germline, CDR1 is LNHNV and CDR2 is YYDKDF (reference sequence). This CDR3 region has 16 residues. In DNA, the CDR3 is TGTGCCACCAGCCAGGGACTGACAGCGGAGGGCACTGAAGCTTTCTTT. Translating it yields CATSQGLTAEGTEAFF.

V and J are TRBV18 and TRBJ1-4; perhaps TRBD1 as D (5 bases). The CDR3 extends over 13 amino acids. Germline V gene data show CDR1 as KGHSH and CDR2 as LQKENI. Trimming removed 3 bases from V and 7 bases from J, with 9 bases in between. CDR3 residues: CASSPKQVEKLFF. The DNA of the CDR3 is TGTGCCAGCTCACCGAAACAGGTTGAAAAACTGTTTTTT.

For this clone: The junction departs from germline at one end; a sequencing error may be responsible. Within the sample, other DNA sequences also encode this same CDR3. The V gene is TRBV6-5, the J gene TRBJ2-1, with TRBD1 identical over 8 bases. In germline, CDR1 is MNHEY, CDR2 SVGAGI. The CDR3 has 13 residues. CDR3 sequence reads: CASSYYRGNEQFF. CDR3 nucleotide sequence: TGTGCCAGCAGCTACTACAGGGGGAATGAGCAGTTCTTC.

This chain joins TRBV7-3 and TRBJ1-6; a weak D match, TRBD1 (6 bases). The V and J ends lost 6 bases and 6 bases respectively, with 18 bases between them. The CDR3 has 16 residues. CDR1 and CDR2 (germline): SGHTA, FQGTGA. The CDR3 nucleotides read TGTGCCAGCAGTATCGATGGGGGCGCGTTTAATTCACCCCTCCACTTT. Amino acids: CASSIDGGAFNSPLHF.

The rearrangement joins TRBV7-2 to TRBJ2-3, with no clear D. The germline V gene encodes CDR1 SGHTA and CDR2 FQGNSA. This CDR3 comprises 15 residues. Trimming shortened V by 4 bases and J by 2 bases, and 13 bases separated the two germline ends. The CDR3 is CASSSGRTVTDTQYF. The CDR3 bases are TGTGCCAGCAGCTCAGGCCGAACAGTCACAGATACGCAGTATTTT.

The sample holds a few counts of this clone. This rearrangement joins TRBV5-6 to TRBJ2-1, with TRBD2 matching 13 bases. The V gene end was trimmed by 1 base and the J gene end by 6 bases; junction bases not matched to a gene: 10. Germline V gene data show CDR1 as SGHDT and CDR2 as YYEEEE. The CDR3 consists of 18 residues. Here the CDR3 reads CASSLTGTSGDKTNEQFF. As DNA, the CDR3 is TGTGCCAGCAGCTTGACCGGGACTAGCGGGGATAAGACCAATGAGCAGTTCTTC. Together with reference TRBV5-6 and TRBJ2-1, the CDR3 gives the full variable domain: DAGVTQSPTHLIKTRGQQVTLRCSPKSGHDTVSWYQQALGQGPQFIFQYYEEEERQRGNFPDRFSGHQFPNYSSELNVNALLLGDSALYLCASSLTGTSGDKTNEQFFGPGTRLTVL.

This chain links TRBV5-5 with TRBJ2-7, with 9 positions matching TRBD1. In germline, CDR1 is SGHKS, CDR2 YYEKEE (reference sequence). J lost 6 bases, V lost 5 bases, and 12 bases had no gene match. This CDR3 is 15 amino acids long. Here the CDR3 DNA reads TGTGCCAGCAGACGAGGGACAGGGTTTTCAGGCGAGCAGTACTTC. This sequence encodes CASRRGTGFSGEQYF.

This sequence joins TRBV27 and TRBJ2-3; 7 nucleotides agree with TRBD2. The CDR3 runs to 18 residues. Germline V gene data show CDR1 as MNHEY and CDR2 as SMNVEV (reference sequence). V trimming: 5 bases; J trimming: 2 bases; junction bases outside the gene matches: 16. This CDR3 is CASSVLGIKRGSTDTQYF. The CDR3 region has the DNA TGTGCCAGCAGTGTCCTTGGGATTAAGCGGGGTTCCACAGATACGCAGTATTTT.

This clone came up a few times. The chain carries TRBV6-2 or TRBV6-3 and TRBJ2-6, with D perhaps TRBD1 (6 bases). This CDR3 has 18 amino acids. The V gene lost 6 bases and the J gene lost 2 bases, with 20 bases spanning the gap. CDR1 MNHEY and CDR2 SVGEGT come from the germline V gene. As DNA, the CDR3 is TGTGCCAGCAGCCAAATGAACAGGGCCAGCGCTGGGGCCAACGTCCTGACTTTC. Protein sequence: CASSQMNRASAGANVLTF.

This sequence joins TRBV15 and TRBJ2-7; 10 bases match TRBD2. The germline V gene has CDR1 LNHNV and CDR2 YYDKDF (reference sequence). The CDR3 is 16 amino acids. The V gene end was trimmed by 0 bases and the J gene end by 6 bases; junction bases not matched to a gene: 8. CDR3 sequence: CATSRDRVAGGREQYF. DNA for the CDR3: TGTGCCACCAGCAGAGATCGGGTAGCGGGAGGTCGCGAGCAGTACTTC.

The gene calls are TRBV28 and TRBJ2-6, with D possibly being TRBD2 (7 bases). The CDR3 loop spans 18 amino acids. V was clipped by 2 bases and J by 2 bases, with 16 bases between them. From germline, CDR1 is MDHEN and CDR2 SYDVKM. CDR3 sequence: CASSLKGRGAPGANVLTF. Written as DNA, the CDR3 is TGTGCCAGCAGTTTAAAAGGGAGGGGGGCGCCTGGGGCCAACGTCCTGACTTTC.

The chain links TRBV9 to TRBJ2-6; 7 bases match TRBD2. The CDR3 is made up of 17 amino acids. Germline CDR1 and CDR2: SGDLS and YYNGEE. The junction had 7 bases not matched to a gene; V was cut back by 0 bases and J by 4 bases. CDR3 bases: TGTGCCAGCAGCGTAGAGGAGGGAGGGCCGGGGGCCAACGTCCTGACTTTC. Its protein is CASSVEEGGPGANVLTF.

The gene calls are TRBV24-1 and TRBJ2-1, with TRBD2 matching 8 bases. The CDR3 runs to 18 residues. CDR1 KGHDR and CDR2 SFDVKD come from the germline V gene. J was trimmed by 0 bases and V by 5 bases; bases with no gene match: 11. The CDR3 spells CATSGGGLASSSYNEQFF. The DNA for the CDR3 is TGTGCCACCAGTGGTGGAGGACTAGCCTCGAGCTCCTACAATGAGCAGTTCTTC.

The V gene is TRBV5-1, the J gene TRBJ2-5, with 10 bases matching TRBD1. V shed 3 bases, J shed 4 bases, and the junction held 6 bases outside the gene matches. CDR3 size: 15 residues. CDR1 and CDR2 from the germline V gene are SGHRS and YFSETQ. The CDR3 DNA is TGCGCCAGCAGCTCAGGGACAGGGGTCTCAGAGACCCAGTACTTC. Residues: CASSSGTGVSETQYF.

This chain joins TRBV10-3 and TRBJ2-5; 7 bases align to TRBD2. Per germline, CDR1 ENHRY and CDR2 SYGVKD. This CDR3 is 16 amino acids long. The V gene end was trimmed by 1 base and the J gene end by 2 bases; junction bases not matched to a gene: 7. CDR3 in amino acids: CAISEFGAGLQETQYF. The CDR3 region has the DNA TGTGCCATCAGTGAGTTCGGAGCGGGACTACAAGAGACCCAGTACTTC.

The chain links TRBV7-9 to TRBJ2-7; D remains unclear. CDR3 size: 11 residues. Germline V CDR1 and CDR2: SEHNR, FQNEAQ (reference sequence). Between the trimmed V and J ends, which lost 5 bases and 10 bases, there was a span of 12 bases. The CDR3, as DNA: TGTGCCAGCAGCCGAGAATTTAGTCAGTACTTC. This gives the protein CASSREFSQYF.